This paragraph reports one TCR beta chain. Antigen unknown. The PCR was carried out with 60 Vbeta primers and 13 Jbeta primers. Sequencing used immunoSEQ multiplex PCR; TCRdb keeps in-frame clones, though not all of them. The repertoire includes about 150,000 clones, 77% of them detected once, and 1.2% to 1.5% sits in the top ten. This entry comes from a study of cytomegalovirus exposure and HLA in healthy donors. General study findings and limits: Follow-up analysis seemed to connect common viral pathogens with several of the most significant clusters identified. CMV antigen specificity was confirmed in vitro for three CMV-associated chains. The authors later found HLA-associated TCR beta chains more clonally expanded than equally common others.

Germline CDR1 SGHNT, CDR2 YENEEA. The V end lost 4 bases, the J end lost 8 bases, and 14 bases lay between the germline ends. This CDR3 spans 13 amino acids. Sequenced: PBMCs. The gene calls are TRBV11-3 and TRBJ1-2; weak D call: TRBD1 (5 bases). This clonotype was sampled from a woman younger than 45 in good health and CMV-seropositive. The CDR3 DNA sequence: TGTGCCAGCAGCTCCCGACAGTCGAGGGGCTACACCTTC. Residues: CASSSRQSRGYTF.